One sample yielded the 12 T cell receptor beta chains listed below, sequenced in a study of T-cell reconstitution after alpha-beta-depleted transplantation in children. Preparation of the TCRbeta library was carried out with unique molecular identifiers. TCRdb independently ran MiXCR on the PCR reads; one entry per CDR3 protein. The sample consists of 170,000 or so distinct CDR3 sequences, about 6.4% of them appearing once. The sequenced sample was PBMCs from the stem cell graft donor, obtained from the stem cell graft. The receptor source for this set is a human donor who donated a stem cell graft to a child with Wiskott-Aldrich syndrome.

The chain is built from TRBV14 and TRBJ2-5; 7 bases line up with TRBD1. The V gene's germline CDR1 is SGHDN and CDR2 FVKESK. The junction had 6 bases not matched to a gene; V was cut back by 6 bases and J by 5 bases. The CDR3 contains 13 residues. This CDR3 reads CASSRGGWETQYF. The CDR3 bases are TGTGCCAGCAGTCGAGGGGGCTGGGAGACCCAGTACTTC.

V gene TRBV4-3 combines with J gene TRBJ2-1, with 10 bases aligning to TRBD2. J lost 9 bases, V lost 0 bases, and 14 bases had no gene match. The CDR3 is 18 amino acids. Germline V CDR1 and CDR2: LGHNA, YSLEER. CDR3 sequence reads: CASSQDPPVLAGYSEQFF. The CDR3 coding sequence is TGCGCCAGCAGCCAAGACCCCCCTGTACTAGCGGGATACTCTGAGCAGTTCTTC.

This clonotype was counted many times. The chain recombines TRBV4-1 with TRBJ1-6; 9 bases align to TRBD1. CDR1 is MGHRA and CDR2 is YSYEKL in the germline V gene. There are 17 residues in the CDR3. With V trimmed by 0 bases and J by 9 bases, 9 bases remained unmatched. The DNA of the CDR3 is TGCGCCAGCAGCCAAGAAGCAACAGGGGGCTCGAGTTCACCCCTCCACTTT. Residues: CASSQEATGGSSSPLHF.

Details on this clonotype: A much bigger clone sits one base away, suggesting this may be a read error. A read error is likely, as this CDR3 ends without the conserved phenylalanine or tryptophan. The V call is TRBV5-1, the J call TRBJ2-1; D is unresolved. This CDR3 region has 15 residues. The germline CDR1 and CDR2 sequences are SGHRS and YFSETQ. Trimming shortened V by 0 bases and J by 7 bases, and 14 bases separated the two germline ends. The DNA for the CDR3 is TGCGCCAGCAGCTTGGAACCGGGTGTGGGGAATGAGCAGTTCCTC. It translates to CASSLEPGVGNEQFL.

In DNA form, the CDR3 reads TGTGCCAGCAGCTTACAGGGAAGGGTCACTGAAGCTTTCTTT. It encodes CASSLQGRVTEAFF. The V call is TRBV5-4, the J call TRBJ1-1; the D gene is possibly TRBD1 (6 bases). Germline V gene data show CDR1 as SGHNT and CDR2 as YYREEE (reference sequence). The CDR3 covers 14 residues. The V and J ends lost 2 bases and 4 bases respectively, with 12 bases between them.

The sample holds many counts of this clonotype. The chain links TRBV7-2 to TRBJ1-1; no clear D. The CDR3 length is 14 residues. V was shortened by 5 bases and J by 2 bases, with 12 bases between the two germline ends. Germline CDR1 and CDR2: SGHTA and FQGNSA. The CDR3 reads CASSIPIINTEAFF. As DNA, the CDR3 is TGTGCCAGCAGCATACCCATTATAAACACTGAAGCTTTCTTT.

This clonotype was seen many times. The gene calls are TRBV5-1 and TRBJ2-7; TRBD1 aligns across 10 bases. This CDR3 region has 14 residues. Germline CDR1 and CDR2: SGHRS and YFSETQ. V gave up 0 bases and J gave up 6 bases; unmatched junction bases: 3. The CDR3 DNA reads as TGCGCCAGCAGCTTGGAGGGACAGGGGATCGAGCAGTACTTC. Amino acids: CASSLEGQGIEQYF.

This clonotype appeared a few times. The rearrangement joins TRBV7-9 to TRBJ2-7; 9 bases are a match to TRBD2. CDR3 length equals 15 residues. Germline trimming cut 5 bases from V and 2 bases from J; bases unmatched to any gene: 7. The germline V gene encodes CDR1 SEHNR and CDR2 FQNEAQ (reference sequence). CDR3 residues: CASSPGTSTTYEQYF. CDR3 in DNA: TGTGCCAGCAGCCCCGGGACTAGCACGACCTACGAGCAGTACTTC.

This clonotype occurred many times. The gene calls are TRBV20-1 and TRBJ1-1; perhaps TRBD1 as D (5 bases). The CDR3 has 13 amino acids. Looked up from germline, CDR1 is DFQATT and CDR2 is SNEGSKA (reference sequence). V was clipped by 6 bases and J by 0 bases, with 11 bases between them. The CDR3 region is CSAWDGMNTEAFF. In DNA form, the CDR3 reads TGCAGTGCCTGGGACGGAATGAACACTGAAGCTTTCTTT.

This clonotype showed up many times. The chain couples TRBV6-5 to TRBJ1-6; 8 bases are a match to TRBD1. The length of the CDR3 is 17 residues. Germline loops: CDR1 MNHEY, CDR2 SVGAGI. Trimming took 2 bases from V and 7 from J; bases not matched to a gene: 10. In nucleotides, the CDR3 is TGTGCCAGCAGTTACGGAGACAGGGGTACTGGAAATTCACCCCTCCACTTT. Translated: CASSYGDRGTGNSPLHF.

This clonotype was observed at least ten times. This chain connects TRBV5-6 to TRBJ2-1, with D possibly being TRBD1 or TRBD2 (5 bases each). Germline V lookup: CDR1 SGHDT, CDR2 YYEEEE. V dropped 4 bases and J dropped 12 bases, with 32 bases sitting between them. The CDR3 covers 18 residues. In nucleotides, the CDR3 is TGTGCCAGCAGCCAGACAATCCTTACCGGGACGGATATTTGGGGGCAGTTCTTC. It codes for CASSQTILTGTDIWGQFF.

Notes on this clonotype: A much larger clonotype is one base distant, so this may be a read error. This chain links TRBV12-5 with TRBJ1-2, with 7 bases identical to TRBD1. CDR1 is LGHNT, CDR2 FRNRAP, per germline. V shed 6 bases, J shed 8 bases, and the junction held 15 bases outside the gene matches. The CDR3 extends over 15 amino acids. The CDR3 nucleotides are TGTGCTAGTGGACGCCGACAGGGCGAGGTCCAAGGCTACACCTTC. Translation: CASGRRQGEVQGYTF.